Below, 28 T cell receptor beta chains from the same sample are listed, as sequenced in a study of OX40 agonist ivuxolimab in advanced cancers. Sequencing was performed with immunoSEQ multiplex PCR; in TCRdb, only in-frame clones are kept and a portion is missing. The table shows 75,000 to 80,000 clones, with approximately 95% occurring only once. The input for sequencing was CD4+ or CD8+ T cells sorted from blood, taken in a trial of the OX40 agonist ivuxolimab. The receptors stem from an adult with an advanced solid tumor such as melanoma, head and neck, liver or kidney cancer.

V and J are TRBV6-4 and TRBJ2-3, with a weak D call TRBD2 (5 bases). Trimming removed 3 bases at V and 5 bases at J, with 18 bases between. There are 16 residues in the CDR3. Per the germline V gene, CDR1 is MRHNA and CDR2 is SNTAGT. DNA for the CDR3: TGTGCCAGCAGTGAGGGTGGGCGGAAACGGGGAGATACGCAGTATTTT. This codes for CASSEGGRKRGDTQYF.

This chain links TRBV19 with TRBJ2-7; 7 bases align to TRBD2. The ends lost 1 base at V and 3 bases at J; junction bases unmatched: 12. This CDR3 is built from 17 residues. Germline-derived CDR1 and CDR2 are LNHDA and SQIVND (reference sequence). The CDR3 DNA is TGTGCCAGTAGTATAGGCCCCTTGCGGGGGTTTGGCTACGAGCAGTACTTC. Protein: CASSIGPLRGFGYEQYF.

V is TRBV7-9 and J is TRBJ2-7; possible D gene TRBD2, 6 bases. Germline-derived CDR1 and CDR2 are SEHNR and FQNEAQ (reference sequence). Trimming shortened V by 4 bases and J by 3 bases, and 10 bases separated the two germline ends. This CDR3 has 13 amino acids. CDR3: CASSSPGLYEQYF. CDR3 coding DNA: TGTGCCAGCAGCTCCCCGGGACTCTACGAGCAGTACTTC.

This sequence joins TRBV27 and TRBJ2-7; 13 positions agree with TRBD2. V trimming: 6 bases; J trimming: 3 bases; junction bases outside the gene matches: 20. Germline CDR1 MNHEY, CDR2 SMNVEV (reference sequence). The CDR3 extends over 20 amino acids. As DNA, the CDR3 is TGTGCCAGCAGGTCCGCATTATGGAGGGCAACTAGCGGGAGGGACTACGAGCAGTACTTC. Its protein is CASRSALWRATSGRDYEQYF.

The V call is TRBV7-3, the J call TRBJ2-1; D might be TRBD2 (6 bases). The CDR3 is 16 residues long. Trimming stripped 5 bases from V and 4 bases from J, with 18 bases between. The germline V gene encodes CDR1 SGHTA and CDR2 FQGTGA. The CDR3 DNA is TGTGCCAGCAGCCGTTCTAGCGCCCGTCCTTACAATGAGCAGTTCTTC. Its translation is CASSRSSARPYNEQFF.

The chain carries TRBV27 and TRBJ2-7; D uncertain. The germline V gene encodes CDR1 MNHEY and CDR2 SMNVEV (reference sequence). The CDR3 runs to 14 residues. With 3 bases removed from V and 2 bases from J, the gap between germline ends came to 11 bases. The CDR3 sequence is CASSFGPTTYEQYF. DNA for the CDR3: TGTGCCAGCAGTTTTGGGCCTACTACCTACGAGCAGTACTTC.

V usage is TRBV5-8 and J usage is TRBJ1-5, with TRBD1 identical over 8 bases. The V gene end was trimmed by 4 bases and the J gene end by 0 bases; junction bases not matched to a gene: 3. CDR1 is SGHTS, CDR2 YDEGEE, per germline. This CDR3 region has 15 residues. CDR3 in amino acids: CASSAGGFSNQPQHF. Here the CDR3 DNA reads TGTGCCAGCAGCGCAGGGGGCTTTAGCAATCAGCCCCAGCATTTT.

The genes are TRBV10-1 and TRBJ2-1, with 12 bases fitting TRBD2. Per germline, CDR1 WNHNN and CDR2 SYGVQD (reference sequence). V lost 6 bases to trimming and J lost 0 bases; unmatched junction nucleotides: 6. This CDR3 spans 17 amino acids. The CDR3: CASSRLAGEGSYNEQFF. CDR3 in DNA: TGCGCCAGCAGCAGACTAGCGGGGGAGGGCTCCTACAATGAGCAGTTCTTC.

The chain couples TRBV7-2 to TRBJ2-7, with 7 nucleotides matching TRBD1. The CDR3 runs 14 residues. In germline, CDR1 is SGHTA, CDR2 FQGNSA. The V gene end was trimmed by 0 bases and the J gene end by 3 bases; junction bases not matched to a gene: 2. CDR3 nucleotides: TGTGCCAGCAGCTTAGCCGGGGACAGCTACGAGCAGTACTTC. The encoded protein is CASSLAGDSYEQYF.

V gene TRBV9 combines with J gene TRBJ2-1; TRBD2 matches 12 bases. V was clipped by 0 bases and J by 8 bases; unmatched bases: 12. This CDR3 is 18 amino acids long. Per germline, CDR1 SGDLS and CDR2 YYNGEE. CDR3 in amino acids: CASSVEGSAGLAGHEQFF. CDR3 nucleotide sequence: TGTGCCAGCAGCGTAGAGGGCTCCGCTGGACTAGCGGGACATGAGCAGTTCTTC. Supplemented by reference TRBV9 and TRBJ2-1, the full variable domain reads DSGVTQTPKHLITATGQRVTLRCSPRSGDLSVYWYQQSLDQGLQFLIQYYNGEERAKGNILERFSAQQFPDLHSELNLSSLELGDSALYFCASSVEGSAGLAGHEQFFGPGTRLTVL.

The J gene is TRBJ2-7, the V gene TRBV7-2; D not certain. Germline V gene data show CDR1 as SGHTA and CDR2 as FQGNSA. The CDR3 consists of 11 residues. Trimming removed 5 bases at V and 2 bases at J, with 4 bases between. In DNA form, the CDR3 reads TGTGCCAGCAGCGAGACCTACGAGCAGTACTTC. Amino acid sequence: CASSETYEQYF.

In this sample, this clone turned up once. This rearrangement joins TRBV9 to TRBJ2-7; 12 nucleotides line up with TRBD2. The length of the CDR3 is 14 residues. The trim removed 5 bases at V and 3 bases at J, leaving 3 bases unmatched. The V gene's germline CDR1 is SGDLS and CDR2 YYNGEE. The chain's CDR3 is CASRGLAGDYEQYF. The DNA for the CDR3 is TGTGCCAGCAGGGGACTAGCGGGTGACTACGAGCAGTACTTC.

The gene calls are TRBV5-6 and TRBJ1-6, with TRBD1 as a possible D gene (5 bases). The CDR3 is made up of 15 amino acids. V was clipped by 0 bases and J by 9 bases, with 13 bases between them. Germline CDR1 and CDR2: SGHDT and YYEEEE. The CDR3 bases are TGTGCCAGCAGCTTGGCTAGGGGAAGAGCTTCACCCCTCCACTTT. Translated, it gives CASSLARGRASPLHF.

The chain is built from TRBV6-6 and TRBJ2-7; 9 nucleotides align to TRBD1. The CDR3 consists of 15 residues. The germline CDR1 and CDR2 sequences are MNHNY and SVGAGI (reference sequence). V dropped 2 bases and J dropped 0; count of bases not matched to a gene: 2. The DNA for the CDR3 is TGTGCCAGCAGTTACGGGACAGGGAGCTCCTACGAGCAGTACTTC. Residues: CASSYGTGSSYEQYF.

This clone has just one count. This sequence joins TRBV5-5 and TRBJ2-7; D is perhaps TRBD1 (5 bases). CDR1 is SGHKS, CDR2 YYEKEE, per germline (reference sequence). Trimming left V 3 bases short and J 3 bases short, with 13 bases between. The CDR3 spans 14 residues. The CDR3 region has the DNA TGTGCCAGCAGCTCCACCAGGACAAGCTACGAGCAGTACTTC. This translates into CASSSTRTSYEQYF.

The chain couples TRBV4-1 to TRBJ2-1; no reliable D call. Deletions cut 1 base from V and 7 bases from J, with 2 bases between. CDR3 length equals 11 residues. CDR1 is MGHRA and CDR2 is YSYEKL in the germline V gene. CDR3 protein: CASSQGNEQFF. CDR3 in DNA: TGCGCCAGCAGCCAAGGAAATGAGCAGTTCTTC.

The chain is built from TRBV9 and TRBJ2-3; perhaps TRBD1 as D (5 bases). The CDR3 runs 14 residues. CDR1 SGDLS and CDR2 YYNGEE come from the germline V gene. Between the trimmed V and J ends, which lost 3 bases and 4 bases, there was a span of 12 bases. CDR3 sequence reads: CASSASGKADTQYF. CDR3 in DNA: TGTGCCAGCAGCGCATCAGGGAAGGCAGATACGCAGTATTTT. The full variable domain, its missing parts supplied by reference TRBV9 and TRBJ2-3, is DSGVTQTPKHLITATGQRVTLRCSPRSGDLSVYWYQQSLDQGLQFLIQYYNGEERAKGNILERFSAQQFPDLHSELNLSSLELGDSALYFCASSASGKADTQYFGPGTRLTVL.

This clone has just a few counts. This chain uses TRBV5-6 with TRBJ1-2; TRBD1 agrees at 9 bases. Germline values: CDR1 SGHDT, CDR2 YYEEEE. The V and J ends lost 0 bases and 7 bases, in that order; junction bases with no gene match: 4. The CDR3 sequence is 14 residues long. As DNA, the CDR3 is TGTGCCAGCAGCTTGGGGACAGGGGTAGGTGGCTACACCTTC. It encodes CASSLGTGVGGYTF.

The rearrangement uses TRBV7-9 and TRBJ2-7, with D perhaps given as TRBD1 or TRBD2 (5 bases each). The ends were cut back, 5 bases at V and 4 bases at J, with 15 bases in the middle. The CDR3 sequence is 14 residues long. Germline V CDR1 and CDR2: SEHNR, FQNEAQ (reference sequence). CDR3 loop: CASSHLLEGYEQYF. CDR3 nucleotides: TGTGCCAGCAGCCATCTACTAGAGGGGTACGAGCAGTACTTC.

The genes are TRBV9 and TRBJ2-1; 10 bases are a match to TRBD2. The CDR3 extends over 17 amino acids. V was pared by 0 bases and J by 1 base, with 4 bases of the junction left unmatched. Germline V gene sequence: CDR1 SGDLS, CDR2 YYNGEE. The CDR3 region is CASSVGRTSGSYNEQFF. CDR3 sequence (DNA): TGTGCCAGCAGCGTAGGTAGGACTAGCGGATCCTACAATGAGCAGTTCTTC.

The table lists this clone with a count of one. The chain combines TRBV27 with TRBJ2-3; TRBD2 is a possible D gene (5 bases). CDR1 MNHEY and CDR2 SMNVEV come from the germline V gene (reference sequence). Trimming pared 4 bases from V and 3 bases from J, leaving 17 bases between. There are 16 residues in the CDR3. The DNA of the CDR3 is TGTGCCAGCAGTTCGACCCCGGGAATGAGTACAGATACGCAGTATTTT. This gives the protein CASSSTPGMSTDTQYF.

This chain joins TRBV9 and TRBJ2-3, with 10 bases aligning to TRBD2. This CDR3 has 16 residues. Germline CDR1 is SGDLS and CDR2 is YYNGEE. Losses at the gene ends were 2 bases for V and 5 bases for J; bases not matched to a gene: 8. The CDR3 spells CASSVQAGGPKDTQYF. The DNA for the CDR3 is TGTGCCAGCAGCGTGCAAGCGGGGGGGCCCAAAGATACGCAGTATTTT.

The chain's CDR3 is CASSESYEQYF. The CDR3 DNA reads TGTGCCAGCAGCGAATCCTACGAGCAGTACTTC. The chain joins TRBV7-8 to TRBJ2-7, with D unclear. The CDR3 runs 11 residues. V dropped 5 bases and J dropped 1 base, with 3 bases sitting between them. The V gene's germline CDR1 is SGHVS and CDR2 FQNEAQ.

This chain joins TRBV18 and TRBJ2-5, with 9 bases matching TRBD2. V lost 2 bases to trimming and J lost 5 bases; unmatched junction nucleotides: 18. CDR1 is KGHSH and CDR2 is LQKENI in the germline V gene. CDR3 length: 19 residues. The CDR3: CASSPNSSKWLAGRETQYF. CDR3 DNA sequence: TGTGCCAGCTCACCAAATTCGTCAAAGTGGCTAGCGGGGCGGGAGACCCAGTACTTC.

The CDR3 loop is CASTGAGRYEQYF. The CDR3 DNA is TGCGCCAGCACCGGGGCCGGGCGTTACGAGCAGTACTTC. The V call is TRBV5-1, the J call TRBJ2-7; the D gene could be TRBD1 or TRBD2 (5 bases each). The CDR3 is made up of 13 amino acids. With 6 bases removed from V and 4 bases from J, the gap between germline ends came to 14 bases. The germline gives CDR1 SGHRS, CDR2 YFSETQ.

The rearrangement uses TRBV19 and TRBJ1-2, with 7 positions matching TRBD1. Germline CDR1 LNHDA, CDR2 SQIVND (reference sequence). V was clipped by 5 bases and J by 1 base; unmatched bases: 16. The CDR3 spans 18 residues. The CDR3 sequence is CASSEDVFRQGLNYGYTF. DNA of the CDR3: TGTGCCAGTAGTGAAGACGTTTTTAGACAGGGACTTAACTATGGCTACACCTTC.

The rearrangement uses TRBV4-3 and TRBJ1-1; D unresolved. Trimming stripped 5 bases from V and 1 base from J, with 11 bases between. There are 14 residues in the CDR3. CDR1 is LGHNA, CDR2 YSLEER, per germline. The CDR3 DNA follows: TGCGCCAGCAGCTGGGGAGGGCGGAACACTGAAGCTTTCTTT. It specifies CASSWGGRNTEAFF.

This rearrangement joins TRBV28 to TRBJ1-6; perhaps TRBD1 as D (6 bases). V lost 2 bases and J 11 bases, leaving 13 bases between the germline ends. Germline loops: CDR1 MDHEN, CDR2 SYDVKM. The CDR3 runs to 14 residues. The CDR3 DNA follows: TGTGCCAGCAGTTTACGGGGGGCGTGGACACCCCTCCACTTT. Translation: CASSLRGAWTPLHF.